Described below is a single T cell receptor beta chain sequence and its context. No antigen is known for it. The source of the sample is a study of CD8 T cells in ankylosing spondylitis. TCRdb reprocessed the 5' RACE reads via MiXCR and lists one record per CDR3 protein. The sample lists roughly 450,000 distinct CDR3 sequences, 20% to 30% seen once, with 0.89% in the top ten. Overall study findings and caveats: Ankylosing spondylitis blood appeared to carry a characteristic TCR beta motif of several highly homologous variants.

V shed 4 bases and J shed 1 base, with 14 bases lying between them. The germline gives CDR1 SGHRS, CDR2 YFSETQ. CDR3 length: 15 amino acids. The chain joins TRBV5-1 to TRBJ1-1; D not resolved. The sample comprised blood, either unsorted or a sorted T cell fraction (not recorded which). This receptor was taken from a male donor with ankylosing spondylitis. The CDR3 DNA reads TGCGCCAGCAGCCCGGCCCTTCAAGAGAACACTGAAGCTTTCTTT. This gives the protein CASSPALQENTEAFF.